Listed below are T cell receptor beta chains from one sample, sequenced in a study of blood T cell repertoires in COVID-19. Method: immunoSEQ multiplex PCR; TCRdb's copy keeps in-frame clones and lacks some. This sample has over 150,000 clones, with roughly 80% found just once. The source material was peripheral blood. Every receptor here comes from a woman aged 65 to 85 with COVID-19, enrolled during active disease. Each CDR3 is given with its conserved first and last residue. D genes are given only for firm matches. Size values are once, few and many counts, or a class for expanded clones, and some rows have none.

clone size,D gene,J gene,V gene,CDR3 protein,CDR3 DNA
few,TRBD1,TRBJ2-7,TRBV2,CASTLRGLPSEQYF,TGTGCCAGCACCCTAAGGGGGCTGCCGAGCGAGCAGTACTTC
-,-,TRBJ2-3,TRBV19,CASSPRGSGVSTDTQYF,TGTGCCAGTAGTCCTAGGGGGAGCGGGGTAAGCACAGATACGCAGTATTTT
few,-,TRBJ1-6,TRBV2,CASRVTDNSPLHF,TGTGCCAGCAGAGTGACAGATAATTCACCCCTCCACTTT
-,TRBD1,TRBJ1-2,TRBV11-2,CASSSGLITGGSYGYTF,TGTGCCAGCAGCTCCGGTCTTATAACAGGGGGTTCCTATGGCTACACCTTC
-,TRBD1,TRBJ1-1,TRBV6-5,CASTWRTGDTEAFF,TGTGCCAGCACCTGGAGGACAGGGGACACTGAAGCTTTCTTT
once,TRBD1,TRBJ1-5,TRBV7-2,CASSSTGGAQPQHF,TGTGCCAGCAGCTCAACAGGGGGCGCACAGCCCCAGCATTTT
-,TRBD1,TRBJ1-4,TRBV2,CASGDRKLFF,TGTGCCAGCGGGGACAGGAAACTGTTTTTT
-,-,TRBJ2-1,TRBV10-2,CASSSYNEQFF,TGCGCCAGTAGCTCCTACAATGAGCAGTTCTTC
-,-,TRBJ1-4,TRBV7-9,CASSLSRATNEKLFF,TGTGCCAGCAGCTTAAGCCGTGCAACTAATGAAAAACTGTTTTTT
many,-,TRBJ1-6,TRBV4-3,CASSQEWSGASESSYNSPLHF,TGCGCCAGCAGCCAAGAATGGTCAGGGGCCTCGGAGAGCTCCTATAATTCACCCCTCCACTTT
-,-,TRBJ2-3,TRBV2,CASIAGLPTDTQYF,TGTGCCAGCATCGCGGGCTTACCCACAGATACGCAGTATTTT
-,TRBD2,TRBJ2-6,TRBV6-2/TRBV6-3,CASSFLAGTAGGANVLTF,TGTGCCAGCAGTTTCTTAGCGGGAACCGCTGGGGGGGCCAACGTCCTGACTTTC
-,-,TRBJ2-2,TRBV5-4,CASSTGGATGELFF,TGTGCCAGCAGTACCGGGGGAGCCACCGGGGAGCTGTTTTTT
-,TRBD2,TRBJ2-7,TRBV9,CASSVAGGTYEQYF,TGTGCCAGCAGCGTAGCGGGAGGGACCTACGAGCAGTACTTC
-,-,TRBJ1-5,TRBV30,CAWSPKGRGDNQPQHF,TGTGCCTGGAGTCCCAAGGGTAGGGGTGACAATCAGCCCCAGCATTTT
few,TRBD1,TRBJ2-7,TRBV28,CASSFVGQGSYEQYF,TGTGCCAGCAGTTTTGTGGGACAGGGATCGTACGAGCAGTACTTC
-,-,TRBJ2-3,TRBV5-8,CASSRTADTQYF,TGTGCCAGCAGCCGGACAGCAGATACGCAGTATTTT
few,-,TRBJ2-7,TRBV3-1/TRBV3-2,CASSQVGYEQYF,TGTGCCAGCAGCCAAGTCGGCTACGAGCAGTACTTC
-,-,TRBJ1-5,TRBV3-1/TRBV3-2,CASSPRVRNQPQHF,TGTGCCAGCAGCCCCAGGGTTCGCAATCAGCCCCAGCATTTT
-,-,TRBJ1-1,TRBV4-3,CASSLIRTMNTEAFF,TGCGCCAGCAGCCTAATCCGGACAATGAACACTGAAGCTTTCTTT
-,TRBD2,TRBJ2-7,TRBV7-2,CASSLGTSGREQYF,TGTGCCAGCAGCTTAGGTACTAGCGGGAGGGAGCAGTACTTC
-,-,TRBJ2-7,TRBV6-6,CASRYRESSYEQYF,TGTGCCAGCAGATACAGAGAAAGCTCCTACGAGCAGTACTTC
-,TRBD2,TRBJ2-7,TRBV28,CASSFGRLAGAYDYEQYF,TGTGCCAGCAGTTTTGGACGACTAGCGGGAGCTTATGACTACGAGCAGTACTTC
-,-,TRBJ2-3,TRBV21-1,CASSKYKRETPADTQYF,TGTGCCAGCAGCAAATATAAGCGGGAGACCCCCGCAGATACGCAGTATTTT
-,-,TRBJ1-2,TRBV5-1,CASSLDPGDYGYTF,TGCGCCAGCAGCTTGGACCCAGGGGACTATGGCTACACCTTC
-,-,TRBJ2-3,TRBV3-1/TRBV3-2,CASTPSGVTDTQYF,TGTGCCAGCACCCCATCCGGGGTAACAGATACGCAGTATTTT
-,-,TRBJ1-2,TRBV5-1,CASSLDSVNYGYTF,TGCGCCAGCAGCTTGGACTCTGTTAACTATGGCTACACCTTC
-,TRBD2,TRBJ2-1,TRBV6-2/TRBV6-3,CASSRSGRAWDEQFF,TGTGCCAGCAGCCGAAGCGGGAGGGCCTGGGATGAGCAGTTCTTC
-,-,TRBJ1-1,TRBV27,CASGSPHTGNTEAFF,TGTGCCAGCGGATCACCACACACAGGGAACACTGAAGCTTTCTTT